Presented here are 30 T cell receptor beta chains from one specimen sequenced in a study of technical replicates of blood from a few donors. Assay used: immunoSEQ multiplex PCR; TCRdb lists only in-frame clones, some missing. The sample has 60,000 to 90,000 clones, about 92% seen once; the top ten hold 0.4% to 0.45%. The sample was T cells isolated from PBMCs. These receptors originate from a human donor in good health.

This chain uses TRBV28 with TRBJ1-1; possibly TRBD1 for D (5 bases). Deletions cut 6 bases from V and 5 bases from J, with 16 bases between. This CDR3 has 14 amino acids. CDR1 and CDR2 (germline): MDHEN, SYDVKM. Here the CDR3 reads CASSLFATGTEAFF. The CDR3 DNA reads as TGTGCCAGCAGCCTATTCGCAACAGGTACTGAAGCTTTCTTT.

As DNA, the CDR3 is TGTGCCAGTAGTTTTTCGGGGGATGGCTACACCTTC. Protein product: CASSFSGDGYTF. The V gene is TRBV19, the J gene TRBJ1-2, with D perhaps matching TRBD1 (5 bases). CDR3 size: 12 residues. Germline V gene sequence: CDR1 LNHDA, CDR2 SQIVND (reference sequence). Trimming removed 5 bases at V and 6 bases at J, with 10 bases between.

The gene calls are TRBV2 and TRBJ1-1; D is ambiguous. The germline CDR1 and CDR2 sequences are SNHLY and FYNNEI. The CDR3 consists of 16 residues. The germline V and J ends were trimmed by 2 bases and 2 bases, with 15 bases remaining between them. CDR3 region: CASSEFRPGENTEAFF. CDR3 bases: TGTGCCAGCAGTGAATTTCGACCGGGAGAAAACACTGAAGCTTTCTTT. Filled out from reference TRBV2 and TRBJ1-1, the complete variable domain reads EPEVTQTPSHQVTQMGQEVILRCVPISNHLYFYWYRQILGQKVEFLVSFYNNEISEKSEIFDDQFSVERPDGSNFTLKIRSTKLEDSAMYFCASSEFRPGENTEAFFGQGTRLTVV.

The V call is TRBV19, the J call TRBJ1-3; D ambiguous. Germline loops: CDR1 LNHDA, CDR2 SQIVND (reference sequence). The CDR3 has 12 residues. V was shortened by 6 bases and J by 2 bases, with 5 bases between the two germline ends. Written as DNA, the CDR3 is TGTGCCAGTAGCGAGACTGGAAACACCATATATTTT. Its translation is CASSETGNTIYF.

V gene TRBV7-9 combines with J gene TRBJ1-4; 9 bases match TRBD1. This CDR3 spans 16 amino acids. CDR1 and CDR2 (germline): SEHNR, FQNEAQ (reference sequence). The trim removed 5 bases at V and 8 bases at J, leaving 12 bases unmatched. The CDR3 DNA follows: TGTGCCAGCAGCCCATCAGGGGGACAGGGACACGAAAAACTGTTTTTT. It translates to CASSPSGGQGHEKLFF.

The chain recombines TRBV4-3 with TRBJ2-3; TRBD2 matches at 15 bases. The CDR3 is 19 residues long. With 0 bases clipped from V and 4 bases from J, the junction kept 8 bases outside the gene matches. CDR1 is LGHNA and CDR2 is YSLEER in the germline V gene. The CDR3 sequence: CASSQDRTSGRARSDTQYF. The CDR3 nucleotides read TGCGCCAGCAGCCAAGATAGGACTAGCGGGAGGGCCAGGTCAGATACGCAGTATTTT.

The DNA for the CDR3 is TGTGCCAGCAGCCAAGGGGGGGGGTACACTGAAGCTTTCTTT. Its translation: CASSQGGGYTEAFF. The rearrangement joins TRBV14 to TRBJ1-1, with a tentative D call TRBD1 (5 bases). V lost 1 base and J lost 3, with 9 bases in between. CDR3 length: 14 amino acids. Germline V lookup: CDR1 SGHDN, CDR2 FVKESK.

The chain has TRBV30 and TRBJ1-5, with no clear D. The CDR3 covers 14 residues. Per the germline V gene, CDR1 is GTSNPN and CDR2 is SVGIG (reference sequence). Between the trimmed V and J ends, which lost 2 bases and 1 base, there was a span of 9 bases. The CDR3 DNA reads TGTGCCTGGAGTTCCCACGGGAGCAATCAGCCCCAGCATTTT. As protein: CAWSSHGSNQPQHF.

This clone appeared a single time. The genes are TRBV14 and TRBJ2-1; D possibly corresponds to TRBD1 (5 bases). The CDR3 spans 13 residues. Germline CDR1 is SGHDN and CDR2 is FVKESK. V lost 5 bases and J 8 bases, leaving 13 bases between the germline ends. The CDR3 DNA reads TGTGCCAGCAGCATCGCAGGGCTAGATGAGCAGTTCTTC. Translated: CASSIAGLDEQFF.

A single count supports this clone. The chain couples TRBV9 to TRBJ2-5, with 12 bases identical to TRBD1. With 4 bases clipped from V and 4 bases from J, the junction kept 14 bases outside the gene matches. The CDR3 runs 18 residues. The germline gives CDR1 SGDLS, CDR2 YYNGEE. Here the CDR3 DNA reads TGTGCCAGCAGCCCCAGTGGGACAGGGGGCGGAAAGGGAGAGACCCAGTACTTC. Its translation: CASSPSGTGGGKGETQYF.

This chain links TRBV6-1 with TRBJ1-5; a weak D match, TRBD1 (6 bases). Germline CDR1 and CDR2: MNHNS and SASEGT. The CDR3 length is 14 residues. The V gene lost 6 bases and the J gene lost 4 bases, with 13 bases spanning the gap. The CDR3 sequence: CASSDTGPNQPQHF. The CDR3, as DNA: TGTGCCAGCAGCGATACAGGGCCTAATCAGCCCCAGCATTTT.

The gene calls are TRBV5-1 and TRBJ2-5; D perhaps matches TRBD2 (5 bases). The CDR3 is made up of 15 amino acids. Germline values: CDR1 SGHRS, CDR2 YFSETQ. Trimming took off 0 bases at V and 2 bases at J, with 11 bases between the two ends. The CDR3 here is CASSLDGLRQETQYF. The CDR3 DNA is TGCGCCAGCAGCTTGGACGGACTGCGGCAAGAGACCCAGTACTTC.

The chain is built from TRBV14 and TRBJ1-1, with D perhaps TRBD1 (5 bases). CDR3 length: 13 residues. Germline V gives CDR1 SGHDN, CDR2 FVKESK. Trimming stripped 0 bases from V and 7 bases from J, with 9 bases between. The CDR3 bases are TGTGCCAGCAGCCAAGAAGACAGCTTTGAAGCTTTCTTT. Residues: CASSQEDSFEAFF.

V usage is TRBV15 and J usage is TRBJ2-7; D is undetermined. The CDR3 totals 12 residues. Germline loops: CDR1 LNHNV, CDR2 YYDKDF (reference sequence). The ends were cut back, 2 bases at V and 3 bases at J, with 5 bases in the middle. The CDR3 DNA sequence: TGTGCCACCAGCAGAAGCTACTACGAGCAGTACTTC. This gives the protein CATSRSYYEQYF.

The chain couples TRBV4-1 to TRBJ2-7, with 8 bases matching TRBD2. The J segment lost 4 bases and the V segment lost 0 bases, leaving 8 bases of the junction unmatched. Per germline, CDR1 MGHRA and CDR2 YSYEKL. This CDR3 is built from 16 residues. The CDR3 loop is CASSQEVAGKGYEQYF. The CDR3 bases are TGCGCCAGCAGCCAAGAGGTAGCGGGGAAGGGTTACGAGCAGTACTTC.

The chain couples TRBV6-1 to TRBJ1-2, with D uncertain. V lost 2 bases to trimming and J lost 4 bases, with 14 bases between them. In germline, CDR1 is MNHNS, CDR2 SASEGT. CDR3 length: 15 residues. The CDR3 nucleotides read TGTGCCAGCAGTGAATTCCTCGGGGTTGGCTATGGCTACACCTTC. This encodes CASSEFLGVGYGYTF.

The rearrangement uses TRBV13 and TRBJ2-7, with D perhaps TRBD2 (5 bases). Germline CDR1 is PRHDT and CDR2 is FYEKMQ (reference sequence). V lost 0 bases to trimming and J lost 7 bases, with 25 bases between them. This CDR3 contains 18 residues. The chain's CDR3 is CASSLGFDLGISPREQYF. CDR3 nucleotides: TGTGCCAGCAGCTTAGGCTTCGACCTCGGGATTTCCCCTCGGGAGCAGTACTTC.

The rearrangement uses TRBV6-5 and TRBJ2-7; D perhaps matches TRBD2 (6 bases). The CDR3 is made up of 14 amino acids. CDR1 is MNHEY, CDR2 SVGAGI, per germline. V lost 0 bases and J lost 6, with 12 bases in between. The CDR3 sequence is CASSYSEGIREQYF. CDR3 DNA: TGTGCCAGCAGTTACTCGGAGGGGATCCGCGAGCAGTACTTC.

The rearrangement links TRBV28 to TRBJ2-7; no clear D. V dropped 5 bases and J dropped 3 bases, with 14 bases sitting between them. In germline, CDR1 is MDHEN, CDR2 SYDVKM. The CDR3 spans 14 residues. The CDR3 here is CASSPRLSNYEQYF. The CDR3 DNA reads TGTGCCAGCAGTCCCAGACTGAGTAACTACGAGCAGTACTTC.

This chain connects TRBV7-6 to TRBJ2-3; TRBD2 matches at 8 bases. CDR1 is SGHVS and CDR2 is FNYEAQ in the germline V gene. J gave up 2 bases and V 1 base, and 5 bases lay outside the gene matches. This CDR3 comprises 16 residues. In DNA form, the CDR3 reads TGTGCCAGCAGCTTAGGAGCGGGGGTACCCACAGATACGCAGTATTTT. Its protein product is CASSLGAGVPTDTQYF.

J is TRBJ2-5 and V is TRBV7-9; 10 bases fit TRBD1. From germline, CDR1 is SEHNR and CDR2 FQNEAQ (reference sequence). This CDR3 is 12 amino acids long. V was clipped by 10 bases and J by 7 bases; unmatched bases: 6. The CDR3 coding sequence is TGTGCCACCCGGGACAGGGGAGTGACCCAGTACTTC. It encodes CATRDRGVTQYF.

The chain links TRBV5-8 to TRBJ2-2; 13 nucleotides match TRBD2. Trimming took 0 bases from V and 4 from J; bases not matched to a gene: 0. CDR3 size: 16 residues. CDR1 SGHTS and CDR2 YDEGEE come from the germline V gene. The CDR3 reads CASSLGLAGGTGELFF. DNA of the CDR3: TGTGCCAGCAGCTTGGGACTAGCGGGGGGCACCGGGGAGCTGTTTTTT.

The rearrangement joins TRBV11-1 to TRBJ1-1; possible D gene TRBD1, 6 bases. CDR3 length: 14 residues. CDR1 is SGHAT, CDR2 FQDESV, per germline (reference sequence). V was pared by 5 bases and J by 10 bases, with 20 bases between. The CDR3 spells CASSPYFEGVRAFF. CDR3 DNA sequence: TGTGCCAGCAGCCCATATTTTGAGGGGGTTCGAGCTTTCTTT. The full variable domain, completed using reference TRBV11-1 and TRBJ1-1, is EAEVAQSPRYKITEKSQAVAFWCDPISGHATLYWYRQILGQGPELLVQFQDESVVDDSQLPKDRFSAERLKGVDSTLKIQPAELGDSAMYLCASSPYFEGVRAFFGQGTRLTVV.

J is TRBJ1-3 and V is TRBV29-1; D gene ambiguous. Germline V gene sequence: CDR1 SQVTM, CDR2 ANQGSEA. The CDR3 is 13 amino acids. V was trimmed by 2 bases and J by 0 bases, leaving 5 bases between them. This CDR3 is CSVESVSGNTIYF. CDR3 sequence (DNA): TGCAGCGTTGAATCCGTCTCTGGAAACACCATATATTTT.

This clone was seen more than once but under ten times. The gene calls are TRBV30 and TRBJ1-4; TRBD1 agrees at 7 bases. This CDR3 is built from 16 residues. From germline, CDR1 is GTSNPN and CDR2 SVGIG (reference sequence). V lost 7 bases, J lost 1 base, and 12 bases stayed unmatched. CDR3 residues: CASQKTGVETNEKLFF. The CDR3 DNA follows: TGTGCCTCTCAAAAAACAGGGGTGGAAACTAATGAAAAACTGTTTTTT.

The V and J genes are TRBV4-2 and TRBJ2-1, with TRBD2 identical over 10 bases. Germline assignment: CDR1 LGHNA and CDR2 YNFKEQ. The CDR3 sequence is 15 residues long. V lost 1 base to trimming and J lost 7 bases; unmatched junction nucleotides: 4. DNA of the CDR3: TGTGCCAGCAGCCAAGGACTAGCGGGTTTTAATGAGCAGTTCTTC. Its protein product is CASSQGLAGFNEQFF.

This sequence joins TRBV5-1 and TRBJ1-4, with no clear D. V was clipped by 1 base and J by 6 bases, with 10 bases between them. Germline loops: CDR1 SGHRS, CDR2 YFSETQ. The CDR3 contains 14 residues. The CDR3 region is CASSLRGIDEKLFF. CDR3 sequence (DNA): TGCGCCAGCAGCTTGCGAGGGATTGATGAAAAACTGTTTTTT. Supplemented by reference TRBV5-1 and TRBJ1-4, the full variable domain reads KAGVTQTPRYLIKTRGQQVTLSCSPISGHRSVSWYQQTPGQGLQFLFEYFSETQRNKGNFPGRFSGRQFSNSRSEMNVSTLELGDSALYLCASSLRGIDEKLFFGSGTQLSVL.

The genes are TRBV23-1 and TRBJ1-5; D remains ambiguous. TRBV23-1 is an ORF for which the function is uncertain. Trimming cost V 5 bases and J 6 bases, with 14 bases left between them. The CDR3 totals 14 residues. In DNA, the CDR3 is TGCGCCAGCAGTACGCGGGGTAAGGGTCAGCCCCAGCATTTT. Protein sequence: CASSTRGKGQPQHF.

Only a few counts were recorded for this clone. Written as DNA, the CDR3 is TGCGCCACCACAATGGCGGTAAGCAATCAGCCCCAGCATTTT. It codes for CATTMAVSNQPQHF. The chain uses TRBV10-1 and TRBJ1-5; D gene ambiguous. This CDR3 is 14 amino acids long. Germline V lookup: CDR1 WNHNN, CDR2 SYGVQD (reference sequence). Trimming removed 10 bases at V and 1 base at J, with 14 bases between.

The chain's CDR3 is CASMDRVNYGYTF. In nucleotides, the CDR3 is TGTGCCAGCATGGACAGGGTAAACTATGGCTACACCTTC. The chain has TRBV19 and TRBJ1-2; the match to TRBD1 covers 8 bases. The CDR3 contains 13 residues. V lost 9 bases, J lost 2 bases, and 5 bases stayed unmatched. In germline, CDR1 is LNHDA, CDR2 SQIVND (reference sequence).